Described below is a single T cell receptor (beta chain) sequence and its context. These data belong to a study of blood T cell repertoires in COVID-19. Enrolled through a virtual design, the participants were between 18 and 89 years of age and came from about two dozen US areas. Each recovered donor of Cohort 3 presented with two negative PCRs, clearance, or symptom resolution. Profiled with immunoSEQ multiplex PCR; TCRdb holds only in-frame clones, not every one. The sample includes 150,000 or so clones, roughly 85% of them seen just once. CDR1 is SEHNR and CDR2 is FQNEAQ in the germline V gene (reference sequence). V lost 6 bases and J 0 bases, leaving 16 bases between the germline ends. CDR3 length: 16 amino acids.

The sample comprised PBMCs or T cells enriched from blood (not recorded which). This receptor was identified in a woman between 45 and 65 years old who had recovered from COVID-19. The V and J genes are TRBV7-9 and TRBJ2-3, with a weak D call TRBD2 (6 bases). CDR3: CASSQPPGTSTDTQYF. DNA of the CDR3: TGTGCCAGCAGTCAACCTCCCGGGACTAGCACAGATACGCAGTATTTT.